What follows are 4 T cell receptor beta chains derived from one specimen sequenced in a study of T cell responses to AZD1222 COVID-19 vaccine. Clones were sequenced by immunoSEQ multiplex PCR, and TCRdb holds only the in-frame ones, with some missing. The sample lists about 130,000 clones, around 89% occurring once. The specimen was peripheral blood, collected on day 0 of AZD1222 vaccination. All receptors come from an adult in good health.

This clone was seen a handful of times. The CDR3 sequence: CAIIDTEGARTRRGGYTF. The CDR3 DNA reads as TGTGCCATCATCGACACCGAGGGAGCCCGAACCCGCCGGGGTGGCTACACCTTC. The chain carries TRBV10-3 and TRBJ1-2; D call uncertain. This CDR3 contains 18 residues. Trimming took 7 bases from V and 7 from J, leaving 31 bases between them. The germline V gene encodes CDR1 ENHRY and CDR2 SYGVKD.

V and J are TRBV5-6 and TRBJ1-1; TRBD1 matches 10 bases. In germline, CDR1 is SGHDT, CDR2 YYEEEE. The junction had 5 bases not matched to a gene; V was cut back by 4 bases and J by 8 bases. This CDR3 has 13 amino acids. The CDR3 protein is CASSPGQGREAFF. The CDR3 DNA reads TGTGCCAGCAGCCCGGGACAGGGGCGGGAAGCTTTCTTT. Based on the CDR3 plus reference TRBV5-6 and TRBJ1-1, the full variable domain is DAGVTQSPTHLIKTRGQQVTLRCSPKSGHDTVSWYQQALGQGPQFIFQYYEEEERQRGNFPDRFSGHQFPNYSSELNVNALLLGDSALYLCASSPGQGREAFFGQGTRLTVV.

The chain has TRBV5-8 and TRBJ1-5; D not resolved. The germline V gene encodes CDR1 SGHTS and CDR2 YDEGEE. The V gene lost 1 base and the J gene lost 4 bases, with 6 bases spanning the gap. The CDR3 totals 13 residues. The CDR3 DNA follows: TGTGCCAGCAGCTTGTGGGTAAATCAGCCCCAGCATTTT. Translating it yields CASSLWVNQPQHF.

CDR3 coding DNA: TGTGCCAGCAGCGTAGGGACAGGGCCCGCCTACGAGCAGTACTTC. Translation gives CASSVGTGPAYEQYF. The chain has TRBV9 and TRBJ2-7, with 8 bases lining up with TRBD1. The J segment lost 2 bases and the V segment lost 0 bases, leaving 4 bases of the junction unmatched. This CDR3 spans 15 amino acids. Germline V gene sequence: CDR1 SGDLS, CDR2 YYNGEE. Variable domain in full (rest from reference TRBV9 and TRBJ2-7): DSGVTQTPKHLITATGQRVTLRCSPRSGDLSVYWYQQSLDQGLQFLIQYYNGEERAKGNILERFSAQQFPDLHSELNLSSLELGDSALYFCASSVGTGPAYEQYFGPGTRLTVT.